A single TCR beta chain is shown here with its context. What it binds is not known. This sample is part of a study of identical twins. Whole-study results and caveats: The more abundant beta clonotypes in cord blood had fewer insertions, and memory repertoires did not show this. Partial confounding of zero-insertion analyses by invariant MAIT and iNKT cells was possible.

CDR1 and CDR2 from the germline V gene are SGHRS and YFSETQ. V was trimmed by 3 bases and J by 5 bases, leaving 18 bases between them. The CDR3 contains 15 residues. With template switching, a universal primer site was added, and the cDNA carried unique molecular identifiers. TCRdb re-called the 5' RACE reads with MiXCR, one entry per CDR3 protein. The table has a few hundred thousand distinct CDR3 sequences, about 16% seen once; the top ten hold around 0.4%. The sample was also linked to a second study, of yellow fever vaccine responses in identical twins. That investigation notes: Vaccine T cell responses of twins reportedly seemed partly convergent and partly personalized.

The specimen was CD4+ T cells sorted from blood. V and J are TRBV5-1 and TRBJ2-7; D is undetermined. The TCR sequence derives from a woman between 18 and 29 years old in good health. The CDR3 coding sequence is TGCGCCAGCAGCTCGGACCCTCGCAGGCCAGACGAGCAGTACTTC. Amino acids: CASSSDPRRPDEQYF.